The 22 T cell receptor beta chains below come from one sample, sequenced in a study of blood T cell repertoires in COVID-19 (dated by TCRdb to about 2020). Receptor libraries were prepared by the immunoSEQ multiplex PCR assay. TCRdb holds this immuneACCESS table with in-frame rearrangements only. Some clones are missing; in checked studies, unresolved V genes explain under half, and the rest has no known cause. This sample lists 95,000 to 150,000 clones; roughly 69% were detected once. The top ten hold under 2.5% of the sample. The sequencing input was peripheral blood. The receptors come from a woman aged 65 to 85 with acute or convalescent COVID-19.

Note on this clone: The same CDR3 arises from other DNA sequences in this sample as well. The V and J genes are TRBV5-1 and TRBJ1-5; D is unresolved. The V and J ends lost 0 bases and 4 bases respectively, with 5 bases between them. CDR1 and CDR2 from the germline V gene are SGHRS and YFSETQ. The CDR3 is made up of 13 amino acids. The CDR3 region has the DNA TGCGCCAGCAGCTTGGGTCAAAATCAGCCCCAGCATTTT. It is translated as CASSLGQNQPQHF.

This clone was seen a few times. The chain links TRBV7-8 to TRBJ2-5; TRBD2 aligns across 12 bases. There are 18 residues in the CDR3. The V and J ends lost 4 bases and 5 bases, in that order; junction bases with no gene match: 14. CDR1 and CDR2 (germline): SGHVS, FQNEAQ. The CDR3 sequence is CASSSSRGLAGGRETQYF. The DNA for the CDR3 is TGTGCCAGCAGCTCCTCGAGAGGGCTAGCGGGGGGGCGGGAGACCCAGTACTTC.

J is TRBJ1-1 and V is TRBV18, with 9 nucleotides matching TRBD1. V was clipped by 2 bases and J by 1 base; unmatched bases: 8. The CDR3 covers 17 residues. CDR1 is KGHSH and CDR2 is LQKENI in the germline V gene. CDR3 residues: CASSPRPLGQGNTEAFF. The CDR3 DNA follows: TGTGCCAGCTCACCAAGGCCGTTGGGACAGGGGAACACTGAAGCTTTCTTT.

The chain uses TRBV12-3 or TRBV12-4 and TRBJ1-2, with unresolved D. The germline V and J ends were trimmed by 2 bases and 7 bases, with 11 bases remaining between them. The CDR3 contains 13 residues. Here the CDR3 DNA reads TGTGCCAGCAGTTTAAACACAGCCGCTGGCTACACCTTC. Its protein is CASSLNTAAGYTF.

This clone was seen a single time. The chain couples TRBV6-6 to TRBJ2-7; 7 bases fit TRBD2. Trimming removed 6 bases from V and 5 bases from J; junction bases left unmatched: 10. Germline V CDR1 and CDR2: MNHNY, SVGAGI (reference sequence). The CDR3 is made up of 14 amino acids. The CDR3 sequence: CASSPQASGNEQYF. In DNA, the CDR3 is TGTGCCAGCAGCCCCCAGGCTAGCGGAAACGAGCAGTACTTC.

This CDR3 is CASSIDAAGGSTDTQYF. CDR3 sequence (DNA): TGTGCCAGTAGTATAGATGCGGCGGGGGGGAGCACAGATACGCAGTATTTT. The chain joins TRBV19 to TRBJ2-3; 9 bases align to TRBD2. CDR1 and CDR2 from the germline V gene are LNHDA and SQIVND (reference sequence). The CDR3 sequence is 17 residues long. V dropped 0 bases and J dropped 0; count of bases not matched to a gene: 4.

There are a few counts of this clone. The chain uses TRBV11-3 and TRBJ2-5; 15 positions agree with TRBD2. The germline gives CDR1 SGHNT, CDR2 YENEEA. The V segment lost 5 bases and the J segment 2 bases; nucleotides outside the gene matches: 6. This CDR3 has 17 residues. The CDR3 nucleotides read TGTGCCAGCAGCCCGGGACTAGCGGGGGGATCTCAAGAGACCCAGTACTTC. Protein: CASSPGLAGGSQETQYF. Full variable domain (missing parts from reference TRBV11-3 and TRBJ2-5): EAGVVQSPRYKIIEKKQPVAFWCNPISGHNTLYWYLQNLGQGPELLIRYENEEAVDDSQLPKDRFSAERLKGVDSTLKIQPAELGDSAVYLCASSPGLAGGSQETQYFGPGTRLLVL.

This clone has more than one count but fewer than ten. The V call is TRBV7-9, the J call TRBJ2-1, with a weak D call TRBD2 (5 bases). The germline CDR1 and CDR2 sequences are SEHNR and FQNEAQ (reference sequence). The V end was cut by 5 bases, the J end by 1 base, with 9 bases between. There are 14 residues in the CDR3. The CDR3 DNA sequence: TGTGCCAGCAGCGAACTAGGGTCCTACAATGAGCAGTTCTTC. This encodes CASSELGSYNEQFF.

The chain has TRBV7-9 and TRBJ2-1, with 10 nucleotides matching TRBD1. V was pared by 1 base and J by 9 bases, with 9 bases of the junction left unmatched. Germline CDR1 is SEHNR and CDR2 is FQNEAQ (reference sequence). This CDR3 has 16 amino acids. In DNA form, the CDR3 reads TGTGCCAGCAGCTTAGACCCCGGGACAGGGGTGGTTGAGCAGTTCTTC. Residues: CASSLDPGTGVVEQFF.

The chain carries TRBV7-9 and TRBJ1-6; 9 nucleotides agree with TRBD1. The CDR3 contains 17 residues. With V trimmed by 1 base and J by 7 bases, 8 bases remained unmatched. Germline V gene sequence: CDR1 SEHNR, CDR2 FQNEAQ (reference sequence). The CDR3 sequence is CASSLGHGTGRNSPLHF. The CDR3 nucleotides are TGTGCCAGCAGCTTAGGTCACGGGACAGGGAGGAATTCACCCCTCCACTTT.

The genes are TRBV10-3 and TRBJ2-4, with D perhaps matching TRBD2 (6 bases). The ends were cut back, 6 bases at V and 7 bases at J, with 13 bases in the middle. Germline V CDR1 and CDR2: ENHRY, SYGVKD. The CDR3 length is 13 residues. CDR3 sequence (DNA): TGTGCCATCAGACCGGACGGGAGTAACATTCAGTACTTC. The encoded protein is CAIRPDGSNIQYF.

This clone showed up just once. The chain is built from TRBV5-5 and TRBJ2-2, with unresolved D. CDR1 is SGHKS, CDR2 YYEKEE, per germline (reference sequence). V was shortened by 0 bases and J by 6 bases, with 9 bases between the two germline ends. This CDR3 has 14 amino acids. CDR3 nucleotides: TGTGCCAGCAGCTTGGGTACCCAGGCCGGGGAGCTGTTTTTT. Encoded protein: CASSLGTQAGELFF. The whole variable domain, filled in from reference TRBV5-5 and TRBJ2-2, reads DAGVTQSPTHLIKTRGQQVTLRCSPISGHKSVSWYQQVLGQGPQFIFQYYEKEERGRGNFPDRFSARQFPNYSSELNVNALLLGDSALYLCASSLGTQAGELFFGEGSRLTVL.

The chain carries TRBV7-8 and TRBJ2-5; D perhaps matches TRBD2 (6 bases). The CDR3 extends over 13 amino acids. Germline loops: CDR1 SGHVS, CDR2 FQNEAQ. With 1 base removed from V and 5 bases from J, the gap between germline ends came to 8 bases. The CDR3: CASSLDGGETQYF. Written as DNA, the CDR3 is TGTGCCAGCAGCTTAGACGGAGGGGAGACCCAGTACTTC.

The chain is built from TRBV5-1 and TRBJ2-1; 12 nucleotides align to TRBD1. The CDR3 has 17 amino acids. Germline lookup yields CDR1 SGHRS and CDR2 YFSETQ. Trimming took 3 bases from V and 7 from J; bases not matched to a gene: 11. The CDR3 DNA reads as TGCGCCAGCAGCTCGGGACAGGGGGCCCATTCTACGAATGAGCAGTTCTTC. It specifies CASSSGQGAHSTNEQFF. Filled out from reference TRBV5-1 and TRBJ2-1, the complete variable domain reads KAGVTQTPRYLIKTRGQQVTLSCSPISGHRSVSWYQQTPGQGLQFLFEYFSETQRNKGNFPGRFSGRQFSNSRSEMNVSTLELGDSALYLCASSSGQGAHSTNEQFFGPGTRLTVL.

The chain employs TRBV2 and TRBJ2-5, with TRBD1 matching over 8 bases. This CDR3 comprises 11 residues. Losses at the gene ends were 6 bases for V and 10 bases for J; bases not matched to a gene: 4. Germline loops: CDR1 SNHLY, CDR2 FYNNEI. The CDR3 region is CASRTGVSQYF. For the CDR3, the DNA is TGTGCCAGCAGGACAGGGGTGAGCCAGTACTTC.

This clone occurred a few times. The chain carries TRBV6-5 and TRBJ2-1, with 7 nucleotides matching TRBD2. The V and J ends lost 4 bases and 9 bases, in that order; junction bases with no gene match: 9. The CDR3 is 14 residues long. The germline V gene encodes CDR1 MNHEY and CDR2 SVGAGI. The CDR3: CASSSRIWGGEQFF. In DNA, the CDR3 is TGTGCCAGCAGTTCCCGGATCTGGGGGGGTGAGCAGTTCTTC.

The J gene is TRBJ2-1, the V gene TRBV5-1, with TRBD2 matching over 8 bases. Germline-derived CDR1 and CDR2 are SGHRS and YFSETQ. V lost 0 bases, J lost 6 bases, and 8 bases stayed unmatched. The CDR3 contains 16 residues. The CDR3 sequence: CASSLGVAGPGNEQFF. CDR3 DNA: TGCGCCAGCAGCTTGGGGGTAGCGGGACCCGGCAATGAGCAGTTCTTC.

This chain joins TRBV6-2 or TRBV6-3 and TRBJ2-7, with D possibly TRBD1 on 6 matching bases. The CDR3 contains 14 residues. The germline CDR1 and CDR2 sequences are MNHEY and SVGEGT. The V and J ends lost 3 bases and 3 bases respectively, with 12 bases between them. The CDR3 bases are TGTGCCAGCAGTTATGCCCCGACAGGCTACGAGCAGTACTTC. Translating gives CASSYAPTGYEQYF.

The genes are TRBV6-6 and TRBJ2-2; D gene ambiguous. Looked up from germline, CDR1 is MNHNY and CDR2 is SVGAGI (reference sequence). V lost 10 bases to trimming and J lost 0 bases, with 9 bases between them. This CDR3 has 13 amino acids. Written as DNA, the CDR3 is TGTGCCACCTTTAAAACGAACACCGGGGAGCTGTTTTTT. The encoded protein is CATFKTNTGELFF.

The chain carries TRBV7-9 and TRBJ2-3; no definite D call. This CDR3 has 16 amino acids. V shed 3 bases and J shed 2 bases, with 15 bases lying between them. Germline CDR1 SEHNR, CDR2 FQNEAQ (reference sequence). CDR3 in DNA: TGTGCCAGCAGCTTGGGCAGCCTCGTGATCACAGATACGCAGTATTTT. It yields the protein CASSLGSLVITDTQYF.

The genes are TRBV7-2 and TRBJ2-3; 12 bases align to TRBD2. The CDR3 sequence is 15 residues long. Germline V CDR1 and CDR2: SGHTA, FQGNSA. V lost 5 bases, J lost 5 bases, and 5 bases stayed unmatched. The CDR3 spells CASSPSSGGEDTQYF. CDR3 coding DNA: TGTGCCAGCAGCCCTTCTAGCGGGGGGGAAGATACGCAGTATTTT. The full variable domain, in which reference TRBV7-2 and TRBJ2-3 provide the parts outside the CDR3, is GAGVSQSPSNKVTEKGKDVELRCDPISGHTALYWYRQSLGQGLEFLIYFQGNSAPDKSGLPSDRFSAERTGGSVSTLTIQRTQQEDSAVYLCASSPSSGGEDTQYFGPGTRLTVL.

The chain combines TRBV29-1 with TRBJ1-2, with D unclear. Trimming pared 5 bases from V and 3 bases from J, leaving 7 bases between. The CDR3 runs 11 residues. Germline V gene data show CDR1 as SQVTM and CDR2 as ANQGSEA. CDR3 sequence: CSVLGDYGYTF. The CDR3 DNA reads as TGCAGCGTTTTGGGCGACTATGGCTACACCTTC.